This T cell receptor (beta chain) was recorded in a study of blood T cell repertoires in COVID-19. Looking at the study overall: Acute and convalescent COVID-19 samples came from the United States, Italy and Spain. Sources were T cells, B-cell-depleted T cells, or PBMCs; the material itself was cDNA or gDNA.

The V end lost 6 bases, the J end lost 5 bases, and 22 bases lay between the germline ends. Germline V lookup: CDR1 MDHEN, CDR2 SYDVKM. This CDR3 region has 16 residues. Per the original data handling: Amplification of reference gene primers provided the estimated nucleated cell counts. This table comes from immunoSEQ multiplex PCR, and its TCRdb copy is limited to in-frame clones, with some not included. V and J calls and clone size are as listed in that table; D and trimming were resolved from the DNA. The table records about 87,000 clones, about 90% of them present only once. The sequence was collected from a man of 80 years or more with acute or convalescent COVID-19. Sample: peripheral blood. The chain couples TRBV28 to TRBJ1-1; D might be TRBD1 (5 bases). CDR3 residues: CASSQTPYGGRTEAFF. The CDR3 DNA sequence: TGTGCCAGCAGCCAAACCCCCTACGGGGGAAGGACTGAAGCTTTCTTT.